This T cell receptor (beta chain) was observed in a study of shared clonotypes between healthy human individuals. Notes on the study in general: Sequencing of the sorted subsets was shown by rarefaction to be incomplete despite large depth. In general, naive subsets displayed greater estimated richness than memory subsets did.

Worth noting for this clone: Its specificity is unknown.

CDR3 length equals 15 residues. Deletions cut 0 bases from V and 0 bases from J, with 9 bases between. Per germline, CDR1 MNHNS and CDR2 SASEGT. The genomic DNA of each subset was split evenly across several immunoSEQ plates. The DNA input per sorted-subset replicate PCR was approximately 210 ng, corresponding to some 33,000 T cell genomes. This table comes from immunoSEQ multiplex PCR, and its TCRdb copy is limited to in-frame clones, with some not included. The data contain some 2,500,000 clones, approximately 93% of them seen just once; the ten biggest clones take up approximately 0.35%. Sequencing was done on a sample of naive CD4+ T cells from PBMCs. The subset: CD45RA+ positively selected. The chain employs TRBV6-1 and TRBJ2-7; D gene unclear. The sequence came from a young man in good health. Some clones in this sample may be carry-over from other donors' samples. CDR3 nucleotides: TGTGCCAGCAGTGAAGCACACCCAGTCTCCTACGAGCAGTACTTC. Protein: CASSEAHPVSYEQYF.